The entry below gives a single T cell receptor beta chain sequence along with its context. The source of the sample is a study of shared clonotypes between healthy human individuals. The CDR3 spans 16 residues. The V segment lost 7 bases and the J segment 10 bases; nucleotides outside the gene matches: 17. Germline CDR1 reads LNHDA; CDR2 reads SQIVND (reference sequence). Sequencing was performed with immunoSEQ multiplex PCR; in TCRdb, only in-frame clones are kept and a portion is missing. The table shows some 2 million clones, with roughly 95% occurring only once. Each sample came from a Caucasian adult donor living in Nashville, Tennessee.

Sample: naive CD4+ T cells sorted from blood. Subset specified: CD45RA+ positively selected. The receptor's source is a man in his late teens or twenties in good health. The J gene is TRBJ2-1, the V gene TRBV19; 9 bases are a match to TRBD2. The DNA of the CDR3 is TGTGCCAGTACAAAGTCGTCGGCTAGCGGGATTCGAGAGCAGTTCTTC. This gives the protein CASTKSSASGIREQFF.